The 4 T cell receptor beta chains below were found in one sample sequenced in a study of T-cell memory formation after mild COVID-19. TCRdb recomputed calls from the 5' RACE reads with MiXCR, one row per CDR3 protein. The table records roughly 120,000 distinct CDR3 sequences, about 17% of them present only once. Sequencing used PBMCs or a T cell subset sorted from them (not recorded which). The receptors here all came from an adult woman who had mild COVID-19 (a few samples of this study predate the infection). Cell type and time point are not known.

The J gene is TRBJ2-2, the V gene TRBV4-2; tentatively, D is TRBD1 (6 bases). The CDR3 contains 15 residues. The germline V and J ends were trimmed by 1 base and 6 bases, with 12 bases remaining between them. Germline CDR1 reads LGHNA; CDR2 reads YNFKEQ. CDR3 amino acids: CASSQVLGGAGELFF. Here the CDR3 DNA reads TGTGCCAGCAGCCAAGTATTAGGGGGAGCCGGGGAGCTGTTTTTT.

The sample holds many counts of this clonotype. The chain links TRBV20-1 to TRBJ2-7, with D perhaps TRBD1 (5 bases). The germline CDR1 and CDR2 sequences are DFQATT and SNEGSKA (reference sequence). The CDR3 spans 13 residues. V gave up 6 bases and J gave up 1 base, with 13 bases separating them. DNA of the CDR3: TGCAGTGCGAATAACGACAGATCCTACGAGCAGTACTTC. Translating gives CSANNDRSYEQYF.

This clonotype has at least ten counts. The genes are TRBV4-3 and TRBJ1-2; 8 nucleotides align to TRBD1. The CDR3 is 14 amino acids. The junction had 5 bases not matched to a gene; V was cut back by 0 bases and J by 8 bases. In germline, CDR1 is LGHNA, CDR2 YSLEER. The CDR3, as DNA: TGCGCCAGCAGCCAAGAGGCAGGGGGCCGAGGCTACACCTTC. This gives the protein CASSQEAGGRGYTF.

Ten or more counts support this clonotype. V and J are TRBV6-5 and TRBJ2-3; 7 bases line up with TRBD1. The germline CDR1 and CDR2 sequences are MNHEY and SVGAGI. This CDR3 is built from 14 residues. V lost 4 bases and J lost 6; bases outside the gene matches: 7. As DNA, the CDR3 is TGTGCCAGCAGTTCAGCAGGGACAGCTGATACGCAGTATTTT. It is translated as CASSSAGTADTQYF.